The present entry profiles one TCR beta chain with its context. These data belong to a study of blood T cells in healthy people across ages. This CDR3 is 16 amino acids long. CDR1 is SGHDN and CDR2 is FVKESK in the germline V gene. V shed 3 bases and J shed 0 bases, with 12 bases lying between them. Through a sample-barcoded 5' primer and a J-beta primer mix, a second PCR was run for roughly 7 to 12 cycles. TCRdb processed the 5' RACE reads anew with MiXCR; each CDR3 protein has one entry. The data show around 970,000 distinct CDR3 sequences, with 51% seen just once and 20% to 25% held by the top ten.

The chain employs TRBV14 and TRBJ2-1; no clear D gene. This receptor was identified in a woman aged 60-75 years in good health. The sample consisted of blood. DNA of the CDR3: TGTGCCAGCAGCCATCTACTCTCCCTCTCCTACAATGAGCAGTTCTTC. Protein sequence: CASSHLLSLSYNEQFF.